This is a list of T cell receptor beta chains from one sample in a study of blood T cells in healthy people across ages. TCRdb reprocessed the 5' RACE reads with MiXCR, giving one entry per CDR3 protein. The top ten clones hold around a fifth of a sample with more than 650,000 distinct CDR3 sequences, 22% of them seen once. The sample was blood. The receptors originated from an older man in good health. CDR3s leave out the opening cysteine and the closing phenylalanine or tryptophan. A D gene is named only where the DNA matches it firmly. Expanded clones are given a class, and other clones once, few, many or no size at all.

>TRBD2|14|TRBV7-6|few|TRBJ2-3
ASSLGGSGVGDTQY
>.|11|TRBV24-1|.|TRBJ2-3
ATSVGTAVTQY
>TRBD1|15|TRBV7-9|.|TRBJ1-4
ASSSPQGVLTNEKLF
>TRBD2|14|TRBV15|.|TRBJ2-1
ATSRVLVAGGDEQF
>.|13|TRBV2|few|.
ASSNVAPQGYEQY
>.|13|TRBV11-2|many|TRBJ2-3
ASSLEGRDTDTQY
>.|11|TRBV7-3|.|TRBJ1-1
ASRRDPNTEAF
>TRBD1|13|TRBV2|.|TRBJ1-4
ASTRRTGQNEKLF
>.|14|TRBV4-1|.|TRBJ2-3
ASSQEDFTAHATQY
>TRBD1|11|TRBV19|.|TRBJ1-1
ASSIGQGAEAF
>.|12|TRBV7-2|few|TRBJ1-5
ASSSGLPYQPQH
>.|11|TRBV5-1|.|TRBJ2-7
ASSRIDLHEQY
>.|11|TRBV25-1|.|TRBJ1-1
ASKGQENTEAF
>.|14|TRBV12-3/TRBV12-4|few|TRBJ2-7
ASSLAGQVALREQY
>TRBD2|15|TRBV29-1|.|TRBJ2-3
SVRLAGGLGSTDTQY
>TRBD1|12|TRBV12-3/TRBV12-4|.|TRBJ1-6
ASSLNRGSSPLH
>.|13|TRBV3-1|.|TRBJ2-7
ASSPQTYPSYEQY
>.|13|TRBV12-3/TRBV12-4|few|TRBJ1-3
ASSPSASSGNTIY
>TRBD1|13|TRBV6-5|few|TRBJ2-5
ASFSLETGKETQY
>.|13|TRBV3-1|few|TRBJ2-5
ASSQDGYLGETQY
>.|13|TRBV5-1|few|TRBJ2-3
ASSFSGLGTDTQY
>TRBD1|12|TRBV7-2|many|TRBJ2-3
ASSRDSSTDTQY
>.|13|TRBV7-2|.|TRBJ1-5
ASSLGDSTRQPQH
>.|12|TRBV12-3/TRBV12-4|few|TRBJ2-2
ASSLSPGTGELF
>.|12|TRBV20-1|.|TRBJ2-1
SARDRTKYNEQF
>TRBD1|13|TRBV27|.|TRBJ1-4
ASTPTGGSNEKLF
>TRBD1|15|TRBV19|few|TRBJ1-5
ASSRQGSKIGNQPQH
>.|13|TRBV12-3/TRBV12-4|few|TRBJ2-1
ASRTPGAGVNEQF
>TRBD2|15|TRBV29-1|.|TRBJ2-3
SVEGGTSGSSLDTQY
>.|13|TRBV7-6|few|TRBJ1-5
ASSQRPGRGQPQH
>.|11|TRBV18|.|TRBJ1-1
ASSPLENTEAF
>.|12|TRBV5-1|few|TRBJ1-4
ASARGGTNEKLF
>.|11|TRBV6-1|many|TRBJ2-5
ASSESGFETQY
>.|14|TRBV5-1|once|TRBJ1-5
ASSLGGTESNQPQH
>.|13|TRBV7-9|many|TRBJ2-3
ASSDRQIRTDTQY
>TRBD2|14|TRBV7-7|.|.
ASSAYGASGSNEQF
>.|10|TRBV29-1|.|TRBJ1-1
SVAEVGVRAF
>.|12|TRBV15|.|TRBJ1-6
ATSRDQSNSPLH
>.|11|TRBV24-1|few|TRBJ2-2
ATSETNTGELF
>.|13|TRBV7-2|.|TRBJ2-4
ASSLEGTAKNIQY
>TRBD2|12|TRBV7-9|few|TRBJ2-7
ASSPGGLSYEQY
>.|12|TRBV5-1|few|TRBJ1-4
ASRITTTNEKLF
>.|12|TRBV27|few|TRBJ1-1
ASSPGLMNTEAF